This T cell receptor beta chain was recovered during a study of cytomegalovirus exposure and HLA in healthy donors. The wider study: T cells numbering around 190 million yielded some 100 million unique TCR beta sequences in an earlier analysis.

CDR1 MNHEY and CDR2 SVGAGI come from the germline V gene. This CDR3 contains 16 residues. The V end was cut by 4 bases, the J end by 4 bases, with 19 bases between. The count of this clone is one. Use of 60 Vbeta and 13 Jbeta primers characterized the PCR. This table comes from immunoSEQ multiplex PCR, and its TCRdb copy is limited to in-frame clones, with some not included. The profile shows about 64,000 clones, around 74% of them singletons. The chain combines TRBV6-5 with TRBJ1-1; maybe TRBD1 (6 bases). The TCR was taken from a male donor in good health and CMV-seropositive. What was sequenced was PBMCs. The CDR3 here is CASSSLLGGQGTEAFF. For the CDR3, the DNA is TGTGCCAGCAGTTCCCTCCTCGGGGGGCAGGGCACTGAAGCTTTCTTT.